Reported below is one TCR beta chain. Per germline, CDR1 GTSNPN and CDR2 SVGIG (reference sequence). V was cut by 1 base and J by 4 bases, with 17 bases left in between. CDR3 size: 16 residues. This sample stems from a study of T cells in Graves' hyperthyroidism and ophthalmopathy. Amplified regions were TCR beta CDR3 sequences from RNA transcripts. The primer set for the first-round RT-PCR of the TCR CDR3 was HTBI. TCRdb re-derived calls from the multiplex PCR reads in MiXCR, one entry per CDR3 protein. The sample includes fewer than 800,000 distinct CDR3 sequences, around 17% of them seen just once. Sequencing was performed on blood. The V gene is TRBV30, the J gene TRBJ2-1, with D perhaps matching TRBD1 (6 bases). This TCR derives from a man between 18 and 35 years old with Graves' hyperthyroidism. CDR3 protein: CAWSGQDRVYYNEQFF. In DNA, the CDR3 is TGTGCCTGGAGTGGCCAGGACAGAGTATATTACAATGAGCAGTTCTTC.